A single sample gave rise to the 3 T cell receptor beta chains below, sequenced in a study of blood T cells in healthy people across ages (dated by TCRdb to the mid-2010s). The method was 5' RACE. Reads for this sample came from an Illumina HiSeq 2500. A second PCR of roughly 7 to 12 cycles was run with a J-beta primer mix and a sample-barcoded 5' primer. The public reads were reanalyzed by TCRdb: fastp trimming at Q25, MiXCR alignment, in-frame beta chains only. Every distinct CDR3 protein forms one entry, paired with its most common genes and DNA. Here the sample has 780,000 or so distinct CDR3 sequences; 25% occur a single time. Around 3.6% of the sample belongs to the ten largest clones. The sample was also linked to a second study, of T cells of mothers and their children.

Sequenced input: blood. The origin of the receptors is a boy between 10 and 17 years old in good health.

This clonotype was observed a few times. V is TRBV30 and J is TRBJ2-7; 10 bases align to TRBD2. Germline loops: CDR1 GTSNPN, CDR2 SVGIG (reference sequence). This CDR3 has 16 amino acids. The V gene end was trimmed by 1 base and the J gene end by 4 bases; junction bases not matched to a gene: 10. CDR3 sequence: CAWSAIRASGGYEQYF. Here the CDR3 DNA reads TGTGCCTGGAGTGCAATTCGGGCTAGCGGGGGTTACGAGCAGTACTTC.

This clonotype was seen more than once but under ten times. J is TRBJ1-4 and V is TRBV5-1, with TRBD1 as a possible D gene (6 bases). Trimming pared 0 bases from V and 4 bases from J, leaving 10 bases between. The CDR3 contains 15 residues. Germline values: CDR1 SGHRS, CDR2 YFSETQ. The CDR3 sequence is CASSLEGDFNEKLFF. The DNA for the CDR3 is TGCGCCAGCAGCTTGGAGGGGGACTTTAATGAAAAACTGTTTTTT. The complete variable domain, with remaining parts taken from reference TRBV5-1 and TRBJ1-4, reads KAGVTQTPRYLIKTRGQQVTLSCSPISGHRSVSWYQQTPGQGLQFLFEYFSETQRNKGNFPGRFSGRQFSNSRSEMNVSTLELGDSALYLCASSLEGDFNEKLFFGSGTQLSVL.

J is TRBJ2-3 and V is TRBV28; possible D gene TRBD1, 6 bases. CDR3 length equals 15 residues. Germline CDR1 reads MDHEN; CDR2 reads SYDVKM. V gave up 3 bases and J gave up 3 bases, with 13 bases separating them. Here the CDR3 reads CASSFSGGLTDTQYF. Written as DNA, the CDR3 is TGTGCCAGCAGTTTTTCTGGGGGCCTGACAGATACGCAGTATTTT. Drawing the rest from reference TRBV28 and TRBJ2-3, the complete variable domain is DVKVTQSSRYLVKRTGEKVFLECVQDMDHENMFWYRQDPGLGLRLIYFSYDVKMKEKGDIPEGYSVSREKKERFSLILESASTNQTSMYLCASSFSGGLTDTQYFGPGTRLTVL.